These 17 T cell receptor beta chains originate from one sample sequenced in a study of shared clonotypes between healthy human individuals. This table comes from immunoSEQ multiplex PCR, and its TCRdb copy is limited to in-frame clones, with some not included. The data contain almost 700,000 clones, around 92% of them singletons. Naive-designated CD8 cells lacked CD45RO, were positively enriched for CCR7, and omitted terminally differentiated effector memory CD45RA+ cells. The sample was naive CD8+ T cells sorted from blood. The source is a man aged 25-45 years in good health.

V usage is TRBV2 and J usage is TRBJ2-7; no clear D gene. The V gene lost 8 bases and the J gene lost 6 bases, with 11 bases spanning the gap. CDR1 SNHLY and CDR2 FYNNEI come from the germline V gene. This CDR3 region has 11 residues. The CDR3 loop reads CASYLRIEQYF. CDR3 DNA sequence: TGTGCCAGCTACCTTCGGATCGAGCAGTACTTC.

Details on this clone: Other DNA sequences within the sample encode an identical CDR3. This sequence joins TRBV15 and TRBJ2-1, with D uncertain. Germline V CDR1 and CDR2: LNHNV, YYDKDF (reference sequence). The CDR3 totals 12 residues. Trimming removed 1 base from V and 2 bases from J, with 0 bases in between. The CDR3, as DNA: TGTGCCACCAGCAGAGCCTACAATGAGCAGTTCTTC. Amino acid sequence: CATSRAYNEQFF.

The chain couples TRBV18 to TRBJ1-1; D unresolved. The CDR3 is 16 residues long. Trimming took 3 bases from V and 2 from J, leaving 16 bases between them. The germline gives CDR1 KGHSH, CDR2 LQKENI. The CDR3, as DNA: TGTGCCAGCTCACCCTCGGACGGTGGAAGAAACACTGAAGCTTTCTTT. Residues: CASSPSDGGRNTEAFF.

The chain employs TRBV6-6 and TRBJ2-5; D is possibly TRBD2 (5 bases). Germline V gene sequence: CDR1 MNHNY, CDR2 SVGAGI (reference sequence). The CDR3 spans 16 residues. The V end lost 0 bases, the J end lost 5 bases, and 16 bases lay between the germline ends. The CDR3 nucleotides are TGTGCCAGCAGTTACTCGATAGAGGGAGTGCGTGAGACCCAGTACTTC. Amino acid sequence: CASSYSIEGVRETQYF.

About this clone: A far larger clone differs by one base, so this is likely a read error. CDR3 bases: TGCGCCGGCAGTGAGTCGCCCGGGAATAGCAATCAGCCCCAGCATTTT. Amino acid sequence: CAGSESPGNSNQPQHF. V usage is TRBV10-2 and J usage is TRBJ1-5; no clear D. Germline assignment: CDR1 WSHSY and CDR2 SAAADI. This CDR3 is 16 amino acids long.

V is TRBV15 and J is TRBJ2-5; TRBD1 agrees at 8 bases. Germline CDR1 and CDR2: LNHNV and YYDKDF (reference sequence). The CDR3 runs to 14 residues. V lost 5 bases, J lost 1 base, and 3 bases stayed unmatched. The CDR3 spells CATSRTGRQETQYF. The CDR3, as DNA: TGTGCCACCAGCCGGACAGGGCGCCAAGAGACCCAGTACTTC.

This clone has just a few counts. The rearrangement uses TRBV28 and TRBJ1-5; 7 bases are a match to TRBD1. Per the germline V gene, CDR1 is MDHEN and CDR2 is SYDVKM. The V gene end was trimmed by 3 bases and the J gene end by 0 bases; junction bases not matched to a gene: 5. This CDR3 is 16 amino acids long. CDR3 nucleotides: TGTGCCAGCAGTTTGTCGACAGGGTTTAGCAATCAGCCCCAGCATTTT. Amino acid sequence: CASSLSTGFSNQPQHF. The full variable domain, in which reference TRBV28 and TRBJ1-5 provide the parts outside the CDR3, is DVKVTQSSRYLVKRTGEKVFLECVQDMDHENMFWYRQDPGLGLRLIYFSYDVKMKEKGDIPEGYSVSREKKERFSLILESASTNQTSMYLCASSLSTGFSNQPQHFGDGTRLSIL.

This clone was observed once. The chain combines TRBV5-1 with TRBJ2-7, with 10 bases matching TRBD2. V shed 2 bases, J shed 0 bases, and the junction held 2 bases outside the gene matches. The CDR3 contains 15 residues. Germline lookup yields CDR1 SGHRS and CDR2 YFSETQ. DNA for the CDR3: TGCGCCAGCAGCTTACAGCGGGAGGGCTCCTACGAGCAGTACTTC. Amino acids: CASSLQREGSYEQYF. Supplemented by reference TRBV5-1 and TRBJ2-7, the full variable domain reads KAGVTQTPRYLIKTRGQQVTLSCSPISGHRSVSWYQQTPGQGLQFLFEYFSETQRNKGNFPGRFSGRQFSNSRSEMNVSTLELGDSALYLCASSLQREGSYEQYFGPGTRLTVT.

The chain couples TRBV10-2 to TRBJ2-7, with TRBD2 matching over 10 bases. The CDR3 is 15 amino acids. V lost 6 bases to trimming and J lost 2 bases; unmatched junction nucleotides: 7. Per the germline V gene, CDR1 is WSHSY and CDR2 is SAAADI. This CDR3 is CASRPTSGKTYEQYF. DNA of the CDR3: TGCGCCAGCAGGCCCACTAGCGGGAAAACCTACGAGCAGTACTTC.

The CDR3 region has the DNA TGTGCCAGCAGCATCACGGACAGCTCCTACAATGAGCAGTTCTTC. As protein: CASSITDSSYNEQFF. V gene TRBV13 combines with J gene TRBJ2-1, with a weak D call TRBD1 (6 bases). Germline CDR1 and CDR2: PRHDT and FYEKMQ (reference sequence). V lost 5 bases and J lost 0, with 11 bases in between. The CDR3 is 15 residues long.

The chain recombines TRBV27 with TRBJ1-1; tentatively, D is TRBD1 (5 bases). V was shortened by 1 base and J by 6 bases, with 18 bases between the two germline ends. The CDR3 is made up of 16 amino acids. Germline V gene sequence: CDR1 MNHEY, CDR2 SMNVEV (reference sequence). In DNA form, the CDR3 reads TGTGCCAGCAGTTTATGGGGAGGGACGGGGGAATCTGAAGCTTTCTTT. Its protein product is CASSLWGGTGESEAFF.

The chain recombines TRBV9 with TRBJ2-1; either TRBD1 or TRBD2 may supply D (5 bases each). V lost 3 bases to trimming and J lost 2 bases, with 9 bases between them. The germline gives CDR1 SGDLS, CDR2 YYNGEE. The CDR3 runs 14 residues. This chain's CDR3 is CASSDRDPYNEQFF. CDR3 DNA: TGTGCCAGCAGCGATAGGGACCCCTACAATGAGCAGTTCTTC. The whole variable domain, remainder taken from reference TRBV9 and TRBJ2-1, is DSGVTQTPKHLITATGQRVTLRCSPRSGDLSVYWYQQSLDQGLQFLIQYYNGEERAKGNILERFSAQQFPDLHSELNLSSLELGDSALYFCASSDRDPYNEQFFGPGTRLTVL.

CDR3 sequence reads: CASSLPPQGTYEQYF. The CDR3 DNA is TGTGCCAGCAGCTTACCCCCCCAGGGGACATACGAGCAGTACTTC. This rearrangement joins TRBV11-2 to TRBJ2-7; possibly TRBD1 for D (6 bases). The germline V gene has CDR1 SGHAT and CDR2 FQNNGV. This CDR3 has 15 residues. Trimming removed 2 bases from V and 4 bases from J, with 15 bases in between.

This chain connects TRBV27 to TRBJ2-5; perhaps TRBD2 as D (9 bases). Trimming shortened V by 7 bases and J by 5 bases, and 35 bases separated the two germline ends. Germline V gene data show CDR1 as MNHEY and CDR2 as SMNVEV (reference sequence). The CDR3 has 20 amino acids. The CDR3 DNA is TGTGCCAGCACCTCGAGGTTGGGACAGGCGGTAGCGGGAGTGGTCGAGACCCAGTACTTC. As protein: CASTSRLGQAVAGVVETQYF.

The chain uses TRBV19 and TRBJ1-4, with 9 bases fitting TRBD1. Trimming at V came to 9 bases and at J to 3 bases, leaving 5 bases not matched to a gene. The germline CDR1 and CDR2 sequences are LNHDA and SQIVND (reference sequence). The CDR3 loop spans 14 amino acids. CDR3 amino acids: CASRTGVSNEKLFF. The DNA for the CDR3 is TGTGCCAGCAGGACAGGGGTTTCTAATGAAAAACTGTTTTTT.

The chain combines TRBV11-2 with TRBJ1-2; D is possibly TRBD1 (5 bases). Germline values: CDR1 SGHAT, CDR2 FQNNGV. CDR3 length: 14 residues. V was cut by 5 bases and J by 4 bases, with 14 bases left in between. CDR3 DNA sequence: TGTGCCAGCAGCCACCCTGGGGCTGGCTATGGCTACACCTTC. It translates to CASSHPGAGYGYTF.

This chain links TRBV2 with TRBJ2-1; 7 nucleotides align to TRBD2. The CDR3 sequence is 15 residues long. The V gene end was trimmed by 3 bases and the J gene end by 5 bases; junction bases not matched to a gene: 7. Germline V gene data show CDR1 as SNHLY and CDR2 as FYNNEI. The CDR3 coding sequence is TGTGCCAGCAGTGACCCGGGAGGAGGGAACAATGAGCAGTTCTTC. Protein: CASSDPGGGNNEQFF. The variable domain in full, completed from reference TRBV2 and TRBJ2-1, reads EPEVTQTPSHQVTQMGQEVILRCVPISNHLYFYWYRQILGQKVEFLVSFYNNEISEKSEIFDDQFSVERPDGSNFTLKIRSTKLEDSAMYFCASSDPGGGNNEQFFGPGTRLTVL.